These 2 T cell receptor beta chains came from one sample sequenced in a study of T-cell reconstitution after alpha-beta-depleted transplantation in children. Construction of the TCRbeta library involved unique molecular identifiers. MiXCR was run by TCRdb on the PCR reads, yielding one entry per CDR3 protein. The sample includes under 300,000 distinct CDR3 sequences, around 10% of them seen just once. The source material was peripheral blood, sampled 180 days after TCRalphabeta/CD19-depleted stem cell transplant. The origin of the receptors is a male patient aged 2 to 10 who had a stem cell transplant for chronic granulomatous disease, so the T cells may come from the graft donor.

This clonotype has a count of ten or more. CDR3 in DNA: TGCAGTGCTAGAGATTTAAGGGGACTTCCGAGCACAGATACGCAGTATTTT. As protein: CSARDLRGLPSTDTQYF. The chain joins TRBV20-1 to TRBJ2-3; D is possibly TRBD2 (6 bases). The V and J ends lost 0 bases and 0 bases respectively, with 16 bases between them. Germline loops: CDR1 DFQATT, CDR2 SNEGSKA (reference sequence). CDR3 length: 17 amino acids.

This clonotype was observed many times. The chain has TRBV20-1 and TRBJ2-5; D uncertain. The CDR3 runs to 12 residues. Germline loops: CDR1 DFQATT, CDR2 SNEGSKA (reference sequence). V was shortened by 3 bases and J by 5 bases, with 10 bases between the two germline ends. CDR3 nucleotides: TGCAGTGCTAGGGGTAGCAGCGAGACCCAGTACTTC. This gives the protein CSARGSSETQYF.